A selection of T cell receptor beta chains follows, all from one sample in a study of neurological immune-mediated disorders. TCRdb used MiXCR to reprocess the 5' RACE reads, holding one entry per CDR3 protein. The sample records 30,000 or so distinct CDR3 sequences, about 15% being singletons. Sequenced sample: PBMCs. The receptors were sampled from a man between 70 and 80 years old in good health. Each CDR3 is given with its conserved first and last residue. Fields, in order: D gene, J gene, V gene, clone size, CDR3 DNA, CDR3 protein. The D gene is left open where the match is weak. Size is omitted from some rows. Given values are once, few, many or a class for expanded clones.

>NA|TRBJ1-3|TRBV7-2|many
TGTGCCAGCAGCTTAAGACCCCCAGGGACTGGAAACACCATATATTTT
CASSLRPPGTGNTIYF
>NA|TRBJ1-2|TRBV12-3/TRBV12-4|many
TGTGCCAGCAGTTACGGGGGGCAAGGCTACACCTTC
CASSYGGQGYTF
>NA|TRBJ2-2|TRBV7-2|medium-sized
TGTGCCAGCAGCGCCCGGGACATAGCCACCGGGGAGCTGTTTTTT
CASSARDIATGELFF
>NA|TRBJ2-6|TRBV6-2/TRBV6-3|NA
TGTGCCAGCAGTTTCAGGTGTGCTGGGGCCAACGTCCTGACTTTC
CASSFRCAGANVLTF
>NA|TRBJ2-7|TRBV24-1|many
TGTGCCACCAGTGATTTTACTACCTCCGAGCAGTACTTC
CATSDFTTSEQYF
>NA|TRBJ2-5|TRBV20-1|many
TGCAGTGCTAGAGATGGGAAGGACCAAGAGACCCAGTACTTC
CSARDGKDQETQYF
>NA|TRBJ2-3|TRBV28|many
TGTGCCAGCAGTTCTAAGGAACGCACAGATACGCAGTATTTT
CASSSKERTDTQYF
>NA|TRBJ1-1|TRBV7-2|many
TGTGCCAGCAGCTATGACAGGAGCACTGAAGCTTTCTTT
CASSYDRSTEAFF
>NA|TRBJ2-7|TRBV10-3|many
TGTGCCATCAGTGAGTCATCGGAGATCTACTACGAGCAGTACTTC
CAISESSEIYYEQYF
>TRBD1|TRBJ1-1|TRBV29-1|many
TGCAGCGTTGACCGGGACAGGGGATCTGAAGCTTTCTTT
CSVDRDRGSEAFF
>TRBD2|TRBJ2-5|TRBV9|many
TGTGCCAGCAGCGTAGGTAGCGGGGGCTTTCAAGAGACCCAGTACTTC
CASSVGSGGFQETQYF
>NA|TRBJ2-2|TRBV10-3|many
TGTGCCATCAGTGAGAACAGGGATGGCGGGGAGCTGTTTTTT
CAISENRDGGELFF
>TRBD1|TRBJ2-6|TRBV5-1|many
TGCGCCAGCAGCGCCGGGACAGGGGGCGCTGGGGCCAACGTCCTGACTTTC
CASSAGTGGAGANVLTF
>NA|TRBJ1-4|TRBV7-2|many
TGTGCCAGCAGCTTCCGCAGGCAGGATGAAAAACTGTTTTTT
CASSFRRQDEKLFF
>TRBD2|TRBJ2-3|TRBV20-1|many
TGCAGTGCCCTAGCGGGGGGGCAGGATACGCAGTATTTT
CSALAGGQDTQYF
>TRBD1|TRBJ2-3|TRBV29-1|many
TGCAGCGTTGAAACAGGGGTCACAGATACGCAGTATTTT
CSVETGVTDTQYF
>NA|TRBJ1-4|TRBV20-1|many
TGCAGTGCTAGACCCGGGACAACTAATGAAAAACTGTTTTTT
CSARPGTTNEKLFF
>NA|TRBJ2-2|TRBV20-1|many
TGCAGTGCTTCAGGTCCGTACACCGGGGAGCTGTTTTTT
CSASGPYTGELFF
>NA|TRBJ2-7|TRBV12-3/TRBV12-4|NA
TGTGCCAGCAGTCCGTCCAGCTGGGGGGTCTACGAGCAGTACTTC
CASSPSSWGVYEQYF
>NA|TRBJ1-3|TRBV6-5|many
TGTGCCAGCAGTAAGACTGCAATCCCTGGAAACACCATATATTTT
CASSKTAIPGNTIYF
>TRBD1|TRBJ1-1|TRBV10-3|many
TGTGCCAGCGGCCAGACAGGGCGAACTGAAGCTTTCTTT
CASGQTGRTEAFF
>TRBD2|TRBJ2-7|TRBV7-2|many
TGTGCCAGCAGCTCCCCCGGGACTAGCGGCTACGAGCAGTACTTC
CASSSPGTSGYEQYF
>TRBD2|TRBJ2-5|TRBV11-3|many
TGTGCCAGCAGCTTGAATCTAGCGGAGGAGACCCAGTACTTC
CASSLNLAEETQYF
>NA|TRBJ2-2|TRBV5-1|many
TGCGCCAGCAGCCCCGAGAACACCGGGGAGCTGTTTTTT
CASSPENTGELFF
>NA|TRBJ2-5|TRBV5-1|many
TGCGCCAGCAGCTTGGTGCCGAAAGAGACCCAGTACTTC
CASSLVPKETQYF
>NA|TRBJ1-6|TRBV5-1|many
TGCGCCAGCAGCTTGGGGCAGAGAGGTTCACCCCTCCACTTT
CASSLGQRGSPLHF
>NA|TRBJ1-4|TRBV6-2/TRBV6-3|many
TGTGCCAGCAGTCAAATTCCAGACCGGACCGATGAAAAACTGTTTTTT
CASSQIPDRTDEKLFF
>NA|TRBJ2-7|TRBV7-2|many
TGTGCCAGCAGCTTAGCGGGTTCCTACGAGCAGTACTTC
CASSLAGSYEQYF
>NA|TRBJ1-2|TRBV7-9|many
TGTGCCAGCAGCTTAGGAAAGGATGGCTACACCTTC
CASSLGKDGYTF
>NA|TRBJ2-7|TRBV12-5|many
TGTGCTAGTGGTTTGGGGGGGCTTTACGAGCAGTACTTC
CASGLGGLYEQYF
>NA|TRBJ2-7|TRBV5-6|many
TGTGCCAGCAGCCCCGGAGGAGGGTTAACCTACGAGCAGTACTTC
CASSPGGGLTYEQYF
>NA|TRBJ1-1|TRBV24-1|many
TGTGCCACCAGTGATGGTACAGATCTTGAAGCTTTCTTT
CATSDGTDLEAFF
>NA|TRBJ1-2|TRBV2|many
TGTGCCAGCAGTGACGGGGGGAGGAACTATGGCTACACCTTC
CASSDGGRNYGYTF
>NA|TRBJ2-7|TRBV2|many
TGTGCCAGCAGTGACGGACTTAATTACTACGAGCAGTACTTC
CASSDGLNYYEQYF
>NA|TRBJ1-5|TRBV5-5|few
NA
CASSFYICSARPPGSRNQPQHF
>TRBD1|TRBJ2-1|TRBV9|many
TGTGCCAGCAGAAGGACAGGGGAGGGCAATGAGCAGTTCTTC
CASRRTGEGNEQFF
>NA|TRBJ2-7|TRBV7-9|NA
TGTGCCAGCAGCTTAGTTTCCGACGACGAGCAGTACTTC
CASSLVSDDEQYF
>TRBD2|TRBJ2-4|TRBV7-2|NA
TGTGCCAGCAGCCCCGCCGGGGGGATTGGAAACATTCAGTACTTC
CASSPAGGIGNIQYF
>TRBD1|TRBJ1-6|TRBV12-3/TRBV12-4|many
TGTGCCAGCAGTTTCAGGGGGCAGGGTCGGAATTCACCCCTCCACTTT
CASSFRGQGRNSPLHF
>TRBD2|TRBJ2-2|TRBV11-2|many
TGTGCCAGCAGCCCGGGACTAGCGAACACCGGGGAGCTGTTTTTT
CASSPGLANTGELFF
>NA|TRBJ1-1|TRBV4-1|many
TGCGCCAGCAGCCAAGATCGGGGAGCAACTGAAGCTTTCTTT
CASSQDRGATEAFF
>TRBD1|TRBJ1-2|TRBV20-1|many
TGCAGTGCTAAAAGCAGGACAGGGGGCGCATCCCATGGCTACACCTTC
CSAKSRTGGASHGYTF
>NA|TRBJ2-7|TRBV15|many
TGTGCCACCAGCAGAGATCGGGCAGAAGGCTACGAGCAGTACTTC
CATSRDRAEGYEQYF
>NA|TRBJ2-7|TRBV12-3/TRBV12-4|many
TGTGCCAGCAGTTTAAGGGAGCAAAAGAGGGAGCAGTACTTC
CASSLREQKREQYF
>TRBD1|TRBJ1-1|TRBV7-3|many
TGTGCCAGCAGCTCCGGGACAGCGAACACTGAAGCTTTCTTT
CASSSGTANTEAFF
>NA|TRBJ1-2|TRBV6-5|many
TGTGCCAGCAGTTACTCAGGGCAGCGTGTCTATGGCTACACCTTC
CASSYSGQRVYGYTF
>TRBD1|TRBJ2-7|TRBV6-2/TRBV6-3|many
TGTGCCAGCAGTTACTCCCCGGGACAGGGACTCTACGAGCAGTACTTC
CASSYSPGQGLYEQYF
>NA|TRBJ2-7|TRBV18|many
TGTGCCAGCTCACCACCGGGCAGGGCGACCTACGAGCAGTACTTC
CASSPPGRATYEQYF
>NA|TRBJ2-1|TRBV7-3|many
TGTGCCAGCAGCGCGACTGGCAATGAGCAGTTCTTC
CASSATGNEQFF